This is a list of T cell receptor beta chains from one sample in a study of T cell responses to AZD1222 COVID-19 vaccine. Clones were sequenced by immunoSEQ multiplex PCR, and TCRdb holds only the in-frame ones, with some missing. Of about 120,000 clones in the sample, less than 90% are singletons; the top ten hold about 2.4%. The source was peripheral blood, collected on day 0 of AZD1222 vaccination. The receptor set was obtained from an adult in good health. Each CDR3 is given with its conserved first and last residue. The D gene is left open where the match is weak. A clone size is listed for some rows: how often the clone was seen (once, few, many), or a class if it is expanded.

D: -
J: TRBJ1-3
size: -
V: TRBV30
CDR3: CAWSVRGGNTIYF
DNA: TGTGCCTGGAGTGTCCGGGGGGGAAACACCATATATTTT

D: -
J: TRBJ1-4
size: -
V: TRBV2
CDR3: CASSLRAGEKLFF
DNA: TGTGCCAGCTCGTTAAGGGCGGGCGAAAAACTGTTTTTT

D: -
J: TRBJ2-2
size: -
V: TRBV2
CDR3: CASSETIGTGELFF
DNA: TGTGCCAGCAGTGAGACGATCGGGACCGGGGAGCTGTTTTTT

D: -
J: TRBJ2-2
size: few
V: TRBV6-4
CDR3: CASSARGDTGELFF
DNA: TGTGCCAGCAGTGCCCGGGGCGACACCGGGGAGCTGTTTTTT

D: TRBD2
J: TRBJ2-7
size: few
V: TRBV5-1
CDR3: CASSLISGSISYEQYF
DNA: TGCGCCAGCAGCTTGATTAGCGGGAGTATTTCCTACGAGCAGTACTTC

D: -
J: TRBJ1-2
size: -
V: TRBV5-1
CDR3: CASSPPSGAGGYTF
DNA: TGCGCCAGCAGCCCGCCTTCCGGGGCGGGTGGCTACACCTTC

D: TRBD1
J: TRBJ2-5
size: -
V: TRBV29-1
CDR3: CSVGQVRGTQYF
DNA: TGCAGCGTCGGACAGGTCCGGGGGACCCAGTACTTC

D: -
J: TRBJ2-5
size: -
V: TRBV5-1
CDR3: CASSSQGIETQYF
DNA: TGCGCCAGCAGCTCACAGGGAATAGAGACCCAGTACTTC

D: -
J: TRBJ2-5
size: -
V: TRBV7-8
CDR3: CASSLVSTGTEGTQYF
DNA: TGTGCCAGCAGCTTAGTTAGTACCGGGACGGAGGGGACCCAGTACTTC

D: -
J: TRBJ1-5
size: -
V: TRBV19
CDR3: CASSIGSWRGPQHF
DNA: TGTGCCAGTAGTATCGGCTCTTGGCGGGGGCCCCAGCATTTT

D: -
J: TRBJ1-1
size: once
V: TRBV5-6
CDR3: CATGDVSTEAFF
DNA: TGTGCCACCGGGGACGTAAGCACTGAAGCTTTCTTT

D: -
J: TRBJ1-2
size: -
V: TRBV6-1
CDR3: CASSEAGANYGYTF
DNA: TGTGCCAGCAGTGAAGCAGGGGCTAACTATGGCTACACCTTC

D: -
J: TRBJ2-3
size: -
V: TRBV9
CDR3: CASSVGVFSDTQYF
DNA: TGTGCCAGCAGCGTCGGTGTATTTTCAGATACGCAGTATTTT

D: TRBD2
J: TRBJ2-7
size: -
V: TRBV5-1
CDR3: CASSLDGEGYEQYF
DNA: TGCGCCAGCAGCTTGGACGGGGAGGGTTACGAGCAGTACTTC

D: -
J: TRBJ1-1
size: -
V: TRBV16
CDR3: CASSQSGRVATEAFF
DNA: TGTGCCAGCAGCCAATCGGGGAGGGTCGCCACTGAAGCTTTCTTT

D: -
J: TRBJ1-2
size: few
V: TRBV6-2/TRBV6-3
CDR3: CASSYRASSNYGYTF
DNA: TGTGCCAGCAGTTATAGGGCGTCTTCTAACTATGGCTACACCTTC

D: TRBD1
J: TRBJ1-1
size: -
V: TRBV30
CDR3: CAWNRGRWVTEAFF
DNA: TGTGCCTGGAACAGGGGGCGGTGGGTCACTGAAGCTTTCTTT

D: -
J: TRBJ1-4
size: -
V: TRBV3-1/TRBV3-2
CDR3: CASSQDLGVGKLFF
DNA: TGTGCCAGCAGCCAAGATCTTGGAGTCGGAAAACTGTTTTTT

D: TRBD2
J: TRBJ2-5
size: -
V: TRBV5-5
CDR3: CASSLSGLAGGGLETQYF
DNA: TGTGCCAGCAGCTTGTCGGGACTAGCGGGAGGGGGGCTAGAGACCCAGTACTTC

D: -
J: TRBJ2-7
size: -
V: TRBV3-1/TRBV3-2
CDR3: CASSQDRGLSYEQYF
DNA: TGTGCCAGCAGCCAAGATCGAGGACTCTCCTACGAGCAGTACTTC

D: -
J: TRBJ1-5
size: once
V: TRBV18
CDR3: CASSPGEGNQPQHF
DNA: TGTGCCAGCTCACCAGGGGAGGGCAATCAGCCCCAGCATTTT

D: TRBD2
J: TRBJ2-5
size: -
V: TRBV7-9
CDR3: CASSFLAGARETQYF
DNA: TGTGCCAGCAGCTTTCTAGCGGGAGCACGAGAGACCCAGTACTTC

D: -
J: TRBJ2-1
size: -
V: TRBV11-2
CDR3: CASSPIRDFYNEQFF
DNA: TGTGCCAGCAGCCCCATCCGGGACTTTTACAATGAGCAGTTCTTC

D: -
J: TRBJ1-1
size: -
V: TRBV6-5
CDR3: CASSYPQGNTEAFF
DNA: TGTGCCAGCAGTTACCCACAGGGGAACACTGAAGCTTTCTTT

D: -
J: TRBJ2-2
size: -
V: TRBV7-9
CDR3: CASSLDLTGELFF
DNA: TGTGCCAGCAGCTTAGATCTAACCGGGGAGCTGTTTTTT

D: TRBD1
J: TRBJ1-6
size: -
V: TRBV2
CDR3: CASRRDSSRSPLHF
DNA: TGTGCCAGCAGGAGGGACAGCTCCCGGTCACCCCTCCACTTT

D: -
J: TRBJ2-7
size: once
V: TRBV28
CDR3: CASSLGDYEQYF
DNA: TGTGCCAGCAGCCTGGGGGACTACGAGCAGTACTTC

D: -
J: TRBJ1-5
size: -
V: TRBV28
CDR3: CASRTTGGSNQPQHF
DNA: TGTGCCAGCAGAACGACCGGGGGAAGCAATCAGCCCCAGCATTTT

D: -
J: TRBJ2-1
size: -
V: TRBV12-3/TRBV12-4
CDR3: CASRGGSWSEQFF
DNA: TGTGCCAGCAGGGGAGGCTCGTGGAGCGAGCAGTTCTTC

D: -
J: TRBJ2-4
size: -
V: TRBV24-1
CDR3: CATSGQGGTIQYF
DNA: TGTGCCACCAGTGGCCAAGGGGGTACAATTCAGTACTTC

D: -
J: TRBJ2-2
size: -
V: TRBV6-5
CDR3: CASSYGRTGELFF
DNA: TGTGCCAGCAGTTACGGGCGGACCGGGGAGCTGTTTTTT

D: TRBD1
J: TRBJ1-5
size: few
V: TRBV2
CDR3: CASMKEGTGQPQHF
DNA: TGTGCCAGCATGAAGGAGGGGACAGGTCAGCCCCAGCATTTT

D: -
J: TRBJ1-5
size: -
V: TRBV28
CDR3: CASSRGSDKPQHF
DNA: TGTGCCAGCAGCCGGGGGAGCGACAAGCCCCAGCATTTT

D: TRBD2
J: TRBJ2-3
size: -
V: TRBV6-1
CDR3: CASSESLLADSTDTQYF
DNA: TGTGCCAGCAGTGAAAGCTTGCTAGCGGATAGCACAGATACGCAGTATTTT

D: -
J: TRBJ1-5
size: -
V: TRBV30
CDR3: CAWSVGTGQEQPQHF
DNA: TGTGCCTGGAGTGTGGGGACGGGGCAAGAACAGCCCCAGCATTTT

D: TRBD2
J: TRBJ2-1
size: -
V: TRBV19
CDR3: CASSPRTSGRVYNEQFF
DNA: TGTGCCAGTAGTCCACGGACTAGCGGGAGGGTCTACAATGAGCAGTTCTTC